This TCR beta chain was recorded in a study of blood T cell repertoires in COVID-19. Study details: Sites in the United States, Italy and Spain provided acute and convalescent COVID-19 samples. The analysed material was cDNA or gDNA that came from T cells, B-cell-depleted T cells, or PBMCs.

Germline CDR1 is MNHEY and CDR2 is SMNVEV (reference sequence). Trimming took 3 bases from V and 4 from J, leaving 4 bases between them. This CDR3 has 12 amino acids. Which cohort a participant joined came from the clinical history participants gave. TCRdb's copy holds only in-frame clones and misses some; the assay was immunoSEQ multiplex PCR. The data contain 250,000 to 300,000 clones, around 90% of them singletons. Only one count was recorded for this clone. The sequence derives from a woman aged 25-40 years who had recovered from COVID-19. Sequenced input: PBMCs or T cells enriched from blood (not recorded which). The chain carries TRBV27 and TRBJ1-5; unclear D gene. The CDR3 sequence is CASSFRNQPQHF. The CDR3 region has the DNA TGTGCCAGCAGTTTTAGAAATCAGCCCCAGCATTTT.